These T cell receptor beta chains were read from a single sample in a study of T cell responses to AZD1222 COVID-19 vaccine. Sequencing was performed with immunoSEQ multiplex PCR; in TCRdb, only in-frame clones are kept and a portion is missing. The sample shows 120,000 to 150,000 clones, around 89% of them seen only once. The sequencing here drew on peripheral blood, taken on day 0 of AZD1222 vaccination. The receptors were sampled from an adult in good health. The CDR3 runs from the conserved cysteine through the conserved F or W. The D gene is left open where the match is weak. Expanded clones are given a class, and other clones once, few, many or no size at all.

TRBJ2-4 | - | TRBV7-3 | - | CASSLRPGDIQYF | TGTGCCAGCAGCTTAAGACCTGGGGACATTCAGTACTTC
TRBJ1-5 | - | TRBV2 | once | CASSGDFLNQPQHF | TGTGCCAGCAGTGGGGACTTCCTGAATCAGCCCCAGCATTTT
TRBJ1-2 | - | TRBV4-1 | few | CASSRLANYGYTF | TGCGCCAGCAGCCGGTTAGCTAACTATGGCTACACCTTC
TRBJ1-4 | - | TRBV20-1 | - | CSASGLSNEKLFF | TGCAGTGCAAGTGGACTCTCTAATGAAAAACTGTTTTTT
TRBJ2-1 | - | TRBV6-4 | - | CASRPDGHNEQFF | TGTGCCAGCAGACCGGACGGTCACAATGAGCAGTTCTTC
TRBJ2-3 | TRBD2 | TRBV3-1/TRBV3-2 | - | CASSPTSGSTDTQYF | TGTGCCAGCAGTCCGACTAGCGGGAGCACAGATACGCAGTATTTT
TRBJ2-7 | - | TRBV18 | - | CASSSSLGYEQYF | TGTGCCAGCTCATCCTCCTTAGGCTACGAGCAGTACTTC
TRBJ1-2 | - | TRBV3-1/TRBV3-2 | - | CASSLGGPYGYTF | TGTGCCAGCAGCCTCGGTGGGCCCTACGGCTACACCTTC
TRBJ1-2 | - | TRBV2 | - | CAGSEADSYGYTF | TGTGCCGGCAGTGAAGCGGACAGCTATGGCTACACCTTC
TRBJ1-1 | - | TRBV7-9 | - | CASSLITDNTEAFF | TGTGCCAGCAGCTTGATTACTGATAACACTGAAGCTTTCTTT
TRBJ1-4 | TRBD1 | TRBV30 | - | CAWRYRTGGVEKLFF | TGTGCCTGGAGATACCGGACAGGGGGTGTTGAAAAACTGTTTTTT
TRBJ2-3 | TRBD2 | TRBV5-1 | - | CASRFSAGGRNTQYF | TGCGCCAGCCGCTTTTCGGCGGGGGGGCGAAATACGCAGTATTTT
TRBJ2-1 | - | TRBV19 | - | CASSDWGEQFF | TGTGCCAGTAGTGACTGGGGTGAGCAGTTCTTC
TRBJ2-1 | TRBD2 | TRBV9 | - | CASSAVAGGRNEQFF | TGTGCCAGCAGCGCAGTAGCGGGAGGACGCAATGAGCAGTTCTTC
TRBJ2-5 | TRBD2 | TRBV5-5 | - | CASSLIAGARETQYF | TGTGCCAGCAGCTTGATTGCGGGAGCGCGGGAGACCCAGTACTTC
TRBJ1-1 | - | TRBV6-4 | - | CASKVTENTEAFF | TGTGCCAGCAAAGTGACAGAGAACACTGAAGCTTTCTTT
TRBJ1-6 | - | TRBV30 | once | CAWSVYTGLYSPLHF | TGTGCCTGGAGTGTATATACCGGGTTATATTCACCCCTCCACTTT
TRBJ1-2 | TRBD1 | TRBV11-2 | once | CASNTDRGRNGYTF | TGTGCCAGCAATACGGACAGGGGGCGAAATGGCTACACCTTC
TRBJ1-5 | - | TRBV19 | once | CASSNGTPRPNQPQHF | TGTGCCAGTAGTAACGGGACACCCAGACCTAATCAGCCCCAGCATTTT
TRBJ2-7 | - | TRBV10-3 | - | CAISEGYEQYF | TGTGCCATCAGTGAGGGGTACGAGCAGTACTTC
TRBJ2-7 | - | TRBV11-2 | - | CASSFNGYLYEQYF | TGTGCCAGCAGCTTTAACGGATACTTATACGAGCAGTACTTC
TRBJ1-2 | TRBD1 | TRBV4-1 | - | CASSPHYRGRGYTF | TGCGCCAGCAGCCCTCATTACAGGGGCCGCGGCTACACCTTC
TRBJ2-7 | TRBD1 | TRBV27 | - | CASSLRDSPYEQYF | TGTGCCAGCAGTTTAAGGGACAGTCCCTACGAGCAGTACTTC
TRBJ1-1 | - | TRBV28 | - | CASSLSSSTEAFF | TGTGCCAGTAGCCTATCGAGTTCCACTGAAGCTTTCTTT
TRBJ2-1 | - | TRBV3-1/TRBV3-2 | - | CASSQAPHEQFF | TGTGCCAGCAGCCAAGCTCCCCATGAGCAGTTCTTC
TRBJ2-7 | TRBD2 | TRBV28 | - | CASSQLAGVREQYF | TGTGCCAGCAGCCAACTAGCGGGAGTTCGCGAGCAGTACTTC
TRBJ2-1 | TRBD2 | TRBV6-6 | - | CASSYGREGNEQFF | TGTGCCAGCAGTTATGGCAGGGAGGGCAATGAGCAGTTCTTC
TRBJ1-5 | TRBD1 | TRBV5-6 | - | CASSRTRQGGNQPQHF | TGTGCCAGCAGCCGCACCCGACAGGGGGGCAATCAGCCCCAGCATTTT
TRBJ1-2 | TRBD1 | TRBV5-4 | - | CASSSLRDRGLGYTF | TGTGCCAGCAGCTCCCTCCGGGACAGGGGGCTCGGCTACACCTTC
TRBJ2-3 | - | TRBV24-1 | once | CATSDQAVGRDTQYF | TGTGCCACCAGTGACCAGGCGGTTGGGAGAGATACGCAGTATTTT
TRBJ2-7 | TRBD2 | TRBV5-4 | - | CASSLAGSGAYEQYF | TGTGCCAGCAGCTTGGCTGGTAGCGGGGCTTACGAGCAGTACTTC
TRBJ1-2 | - | TRBV7-2 | - | CASSLWGRGDYGYTF | TGTGCCAGCAGCCTGTGGGGCAGGGGCGACTATGGCTACACCTTC
TRBJ2-7 | - | TRBV5-1 | - | CASRVGWGDGYEQYF | TGCGCCAGCAGGGTCGGGTGGGGAGATGGCTACGAGCAGTACTTC
TRBJ1-5 | - | TRBV15 | few | CATSRGPDSGQPQHF | TGTGCCACCAGCAGAGGCCCGGACAGCGGACAGCCCCAGCATTTT
TRBJ2-1 | - | TRBV6-1 | - | CASSERTPLSYNEQFF | TGTGCCAGCAGTGAAAGGACGCCCCTATCCTACAATGAGCAGTTCTTC
TRBJ1-3 | TRBD1 | TRBV4-1 | - | CASSQDKGGGNTIYF | TGCGCCAGCAGCCAAGATAAAGGGGGCGGAAACACCATATATTTT
TRBJ1-3 | - | TRBV11-2 | - | CASSFLPHLSGNTIYF | TGTGCCAGCAGCTTCCTCCCACATCTCTCTGGAAACACCATATATTTT
TRBJ2-1 | - | TRBV9 | - | CASSPGGQINNEQFF | TGTGCCAGCAGCCCCGGGGGACAGATAAACAATGAGCAGTTCTTC
TRBJ2-1 | - | TRBV11-2 | - | CASSLDRESYNEQFF | TGTGCCAGCAGCTTAGACAGGGAATCCTACAATGAGCAGTTCTTC
TRBJ2-1 | TRBD2 | TRBV10-2 | - | CASSEGGRLRNEQFF | TGCGCCAGCAGTGAAGGCGGGAGACTTCGCAATGAGCAGTTCTTC
TRBJ2-7 | TRBD2 | TRBV30 | - | CAWRLGGVYEQYF | TGTGCCTGGAGGCTGGGAGGGGTCTACGAGCAGTACTTC
TRBJ1-2 | - | TRBV7-2 | - | CASSLTSGTVYGYTF | TGTGCCAGCAGCTTAACCTCCGGGACTGTCTATGGCTACACCTTC
TRBJ1-3 | - | TRBV5-1 | - | CASSSDSSSGNTIYF | TGCGCCAGCAGCTCGGACAGTAGCTCTGGAAACACCATATATTTT
TRBJ1-5 | - | TRBV30 | - | CAWSPYSNQPQHF | TGTGCCTGGAGTCCTTATAGCAATCAGCCCCAGCATTTT
TRBJ2-7 | - | TRBV7-9 | - | CASRGQSSYEQYF | TGTGCCAGCAGAGGACAGAGCTCCTACGAGCAGTACTTC
TRBJ1-6 | - | TRBV18 | - | CASSPRDSSYNSPLHF | TGTGCCAGCTCACCTAGGGATAGCTCCTATAATTCACCCCTCCACTTT